This T cell receptor beta chain was sequenced during a study of glioma-infiltrating T cells after dendritic cell vaccination. Study summary: Dendritic cell vaccination trial patients had either newly diagnosed or recurrent glioblastoma.

Time point described: after dendritic cell vaccination, including at tumor progression/relapse. Fresh-frozen tumor tissue and more than two years of survival data were available for all. Clones were read by immunoSEQ multiplex PCR, and TCRdb kept only the in-frame ones, dropping some. The profile shows about 76,000 clones, around 86% of them singletons. This clonotype was obtained from a human donor with glioblastoma. The source material was blood, sampled after dendritic cell vaccination.

CDR3: CASSRGFHEGGYTF. CDR3 nucleotides: TGTGCCAGCAGCCGCGGCTTTCATGAAGGTGGCTACACCTTC. The chain employs TRBV6-5 and TRBJ1-2, with D uncertain. V was shortened by 6 bases and J by 7 bases, with 18 bases between the two germline ends. The germline CDR1 and CDR2 sequences are MNHEY and SVGAGI. The CDR3 contains 14 residues.